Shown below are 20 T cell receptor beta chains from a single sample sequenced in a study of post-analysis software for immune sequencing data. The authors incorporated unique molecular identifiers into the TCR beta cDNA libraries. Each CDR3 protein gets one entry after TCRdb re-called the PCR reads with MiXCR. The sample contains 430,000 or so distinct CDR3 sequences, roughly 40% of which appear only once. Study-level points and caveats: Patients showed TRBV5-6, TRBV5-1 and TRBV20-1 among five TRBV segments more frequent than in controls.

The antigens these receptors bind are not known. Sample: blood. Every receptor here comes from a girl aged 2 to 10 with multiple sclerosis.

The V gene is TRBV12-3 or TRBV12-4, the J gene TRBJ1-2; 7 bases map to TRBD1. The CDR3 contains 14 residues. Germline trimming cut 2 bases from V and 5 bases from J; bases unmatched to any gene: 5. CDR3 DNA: TGTGCCAGCAGTTTATGGGGACAGCTTTATGGCTACACCTTC. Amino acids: CASSLWGQLYGYTF.

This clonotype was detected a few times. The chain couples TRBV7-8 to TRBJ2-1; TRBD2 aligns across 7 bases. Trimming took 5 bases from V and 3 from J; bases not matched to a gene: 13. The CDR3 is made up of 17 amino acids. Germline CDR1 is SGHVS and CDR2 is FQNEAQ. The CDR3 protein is CASSLLRTRINYNEQFF. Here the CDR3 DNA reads TGTGCCAGCAGCCTCCTCCGGACTAGGATTAACTACAATGAGCAGTTCTTC.

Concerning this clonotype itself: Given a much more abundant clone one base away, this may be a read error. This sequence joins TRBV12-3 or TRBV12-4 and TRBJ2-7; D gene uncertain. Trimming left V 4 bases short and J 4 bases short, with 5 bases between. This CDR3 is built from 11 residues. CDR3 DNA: TGTGCCAGCAGTTACGAGTACGAGCAGTACTTC. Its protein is CASSYEYEQYF.

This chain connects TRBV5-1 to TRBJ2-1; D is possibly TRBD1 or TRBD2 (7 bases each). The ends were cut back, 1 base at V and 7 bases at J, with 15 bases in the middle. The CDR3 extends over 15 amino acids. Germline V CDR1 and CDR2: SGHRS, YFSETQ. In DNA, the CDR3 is TGCGCCAGCAGCTTGCTCTCCAGGGGGGGGAATGAGCAGTTCTTC. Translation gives CASSLLSRGGNEQFF.

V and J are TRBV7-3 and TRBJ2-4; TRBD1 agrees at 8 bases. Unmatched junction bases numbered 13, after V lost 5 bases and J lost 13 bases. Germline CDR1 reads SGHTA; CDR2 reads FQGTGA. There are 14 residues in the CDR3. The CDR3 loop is CASSPQGANEEQYF. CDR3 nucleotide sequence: TGTGCCAGCAGCCCCCAGGGGGCGAATGAGGAGCAGTACTTC. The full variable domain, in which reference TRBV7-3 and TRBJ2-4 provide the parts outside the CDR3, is GAGVSQTPSNKVTEKGKYVELRCDPISGHTALYWYRQSLGQGPEFLIYFQGTGAADDSGLPNDRFFAVRPEGSVSTLKIQRTERGDSAVYLCASSPQGANEEQYFGAGTRLSVL.

Here the CDR3 reads CASSLVGYDEQFF. Written as DNA, the CDR3 is TGTGCCAGCAGCTTAGTTGGGTACGATGAGCAGTTCTTC. This sequence joins TRBV11-2 and TRBJ2-1; D unresolved. The CDR3 sequence is 13 residues long. Trimming stripped 1 base from V and 8 bases from J, with 9 bases between. Germline CDR1 is SGHAT and CDR2 is FQNNGV.

The DNA for the CDR3 is TGTGCCAGTTCTCGACTTCCGGGACAGGGTTTCTCCGAGCAGTACTTC. Translated, it gives CASSRLPGQGFSEQYF. V gene TRBV6-6 combines with J gene TRBJ2-7; 9 bases line up with TRBD1. V lost 9 bases, J lost 6 bases, and 18 bases stayed unmatched. Germline V CDR1 and CDR2: MNHNY, SVGAGI (reference sequence). This CDR3 is 16 amino acids long.

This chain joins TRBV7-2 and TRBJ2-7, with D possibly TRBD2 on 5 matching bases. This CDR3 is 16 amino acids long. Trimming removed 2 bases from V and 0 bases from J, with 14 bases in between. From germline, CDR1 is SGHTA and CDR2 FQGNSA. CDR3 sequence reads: CASSLPEERPSYEQYF. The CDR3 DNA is TGTGCCAGCAGCTTACCTGAGGAGCGGCCCTCCTACGAGCAGTACTTC.

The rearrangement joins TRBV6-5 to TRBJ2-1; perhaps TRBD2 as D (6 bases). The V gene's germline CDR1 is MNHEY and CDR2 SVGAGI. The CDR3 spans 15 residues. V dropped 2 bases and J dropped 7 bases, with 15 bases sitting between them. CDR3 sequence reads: CASSYGPDSGNEQFF. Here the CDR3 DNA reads TGTGCCAGCAGTTACGGTCCGGATAGCGGAAATGAGCAGTTCTTC.

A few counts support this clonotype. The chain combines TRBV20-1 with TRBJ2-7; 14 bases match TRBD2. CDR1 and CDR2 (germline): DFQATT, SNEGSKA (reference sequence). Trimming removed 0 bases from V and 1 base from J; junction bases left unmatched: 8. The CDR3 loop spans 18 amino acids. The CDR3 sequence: CSARDLMGLAGVSYEQYF. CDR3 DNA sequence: TGCAGTGCTAGAGATTTAATGGGACTAGCGGGAGTGTCCTACGAGCAGTACTTC.

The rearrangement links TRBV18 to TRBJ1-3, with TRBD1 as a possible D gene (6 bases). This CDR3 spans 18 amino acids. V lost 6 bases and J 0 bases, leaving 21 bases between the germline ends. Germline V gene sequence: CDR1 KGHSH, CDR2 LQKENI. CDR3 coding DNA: TGTGCCAGCTCGAGGGTGCCCCGGCAGGGGAGCTCTGGAAACACCATATATTTT. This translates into CASSRVPRQGSSGNTIYF.

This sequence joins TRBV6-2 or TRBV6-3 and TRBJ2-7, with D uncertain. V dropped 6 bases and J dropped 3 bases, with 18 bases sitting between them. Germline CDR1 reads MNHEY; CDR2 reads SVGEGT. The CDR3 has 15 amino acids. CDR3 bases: TGTGCCAGCAGGGAAACTGCCCCTCGACGCTACGAGCAGTACTTC. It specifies CASRETAPRRYEQYF.

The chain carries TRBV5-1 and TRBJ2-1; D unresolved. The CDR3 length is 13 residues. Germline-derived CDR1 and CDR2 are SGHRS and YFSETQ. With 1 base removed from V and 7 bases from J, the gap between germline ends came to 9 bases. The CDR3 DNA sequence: TGCGCCAGCAGCTTGTACGGGCGGAATGAGCAGTTCTTC. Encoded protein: CASSLYGRNEQFF.

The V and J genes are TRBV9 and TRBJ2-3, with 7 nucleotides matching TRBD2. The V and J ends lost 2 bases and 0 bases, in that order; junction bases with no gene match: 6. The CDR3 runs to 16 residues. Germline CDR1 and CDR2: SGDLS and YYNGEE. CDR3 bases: TGTGCCAGCAGCGTCCTATCAGCGGGGAGCACAGATACGCAGTATTTT. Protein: CASSVLSAGSTDTQYF.

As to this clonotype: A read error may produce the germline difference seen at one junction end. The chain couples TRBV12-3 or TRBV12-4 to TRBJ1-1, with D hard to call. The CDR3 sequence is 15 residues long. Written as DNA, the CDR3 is TGTGCCGGCAGTCCCCGGGGAGGGATGAACACTGAAGCTTTCTTT. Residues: CAGSPRGGMNTEAFF.

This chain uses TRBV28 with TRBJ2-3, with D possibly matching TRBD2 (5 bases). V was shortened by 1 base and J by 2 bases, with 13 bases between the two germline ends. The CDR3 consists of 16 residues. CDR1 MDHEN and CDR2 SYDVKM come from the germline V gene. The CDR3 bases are TGTGCCAGCAGTTTATCGTTTTTCCGGGACACAGATACGCAGTATTTT. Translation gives CASSLSFFRDTDTQYF.

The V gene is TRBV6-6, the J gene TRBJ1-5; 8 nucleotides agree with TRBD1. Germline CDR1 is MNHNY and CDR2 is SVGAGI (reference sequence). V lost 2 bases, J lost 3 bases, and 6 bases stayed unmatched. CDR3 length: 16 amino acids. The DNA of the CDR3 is TGTGCCAGCAGTTACCAGGGGGCGCGCGACAATCAGCCCCAGCATTTT. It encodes CASSYQGARDNQPQHF.

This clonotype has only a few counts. The CDR3 nucleotides read TGTGCCAGCAGCCCAACGGGACTAGCGGGAGGTGGTGAGCAGTTCTTC. This codes for CASSPTGLAGGGEQFF. This sequence joins TRBV7-2 and TRBJ2-1, with 15 bases lining up with TRBD2. In germline, CDR1 is SGHTA, CDR2 FQGNSA. The V and J ends lost 5 bases and 9 bases, in that order; junction bases with no gene match: 8. The CDR3 is 16 amino acids.

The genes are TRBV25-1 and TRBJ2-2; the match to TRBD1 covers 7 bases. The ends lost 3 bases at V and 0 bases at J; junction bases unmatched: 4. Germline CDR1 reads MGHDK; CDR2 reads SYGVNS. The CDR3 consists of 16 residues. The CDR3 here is CASSDPTGPNTGELFF. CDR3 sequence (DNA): TGTGCCAGCAGTGACCCGACAGGGCCGAACACCGGGGAGCTGTTTTTT.

The DNA of the CDR3 is TGCGCCAGCAGCCAAAACCGGGAGTGGTCCCTCTACGAGCAGTACTTC. Encoded protein: CASSQNREWSLYEQYF. This sequence joins TRBV5-1 and TRBJ2-5, with a tentative D call TRBD2 (6 bases). The DNA end is a closer match to TRBJ2-7, so the J assignment may be wrong. Germline V CDR1 and CDR2: SGHRS, YFSETQ. The CDR3 spans 16 residues.